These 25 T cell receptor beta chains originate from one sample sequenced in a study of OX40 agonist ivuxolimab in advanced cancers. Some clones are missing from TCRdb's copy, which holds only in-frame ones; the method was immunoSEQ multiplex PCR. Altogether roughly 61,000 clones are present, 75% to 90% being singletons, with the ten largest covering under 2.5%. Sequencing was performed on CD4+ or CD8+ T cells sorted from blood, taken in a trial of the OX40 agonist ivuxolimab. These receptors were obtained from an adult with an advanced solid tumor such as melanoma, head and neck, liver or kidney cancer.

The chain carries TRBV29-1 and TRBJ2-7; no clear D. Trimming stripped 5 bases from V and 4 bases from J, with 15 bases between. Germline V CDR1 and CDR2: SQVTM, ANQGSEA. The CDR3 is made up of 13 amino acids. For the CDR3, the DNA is TGCAGCGTTCTTACTCCGATGCCTTACGAGCAGTACTTC. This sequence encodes CSVLTPMPYEQYF.

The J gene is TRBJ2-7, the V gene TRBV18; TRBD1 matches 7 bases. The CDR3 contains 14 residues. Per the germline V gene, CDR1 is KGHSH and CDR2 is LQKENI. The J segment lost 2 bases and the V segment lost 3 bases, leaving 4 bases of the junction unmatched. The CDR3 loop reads CASSPIQGAYEQYF. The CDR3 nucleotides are TGTGCCAGCTCACCCATCCAGGGGGCCTACGAGCAGTACTTC. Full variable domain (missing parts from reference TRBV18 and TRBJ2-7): NAGVMQNPRHLVRRRGQEARLRCSPMKGHSHVYWYRQLPEEGLKFMVYLQKENIIDESGMPKERFSAEFPKEGPSILRIQQVVRGDSAAYFCASSPIQGAYEQYFGPGTRLTVT.

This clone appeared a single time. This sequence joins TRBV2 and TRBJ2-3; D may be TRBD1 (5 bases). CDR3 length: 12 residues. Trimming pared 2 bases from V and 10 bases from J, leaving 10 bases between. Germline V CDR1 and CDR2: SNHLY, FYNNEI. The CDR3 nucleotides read TGTGCCAGCAGTGAAAGGGGTAGTCCGCAGTATTTT. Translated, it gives CASSERGSPQYF.

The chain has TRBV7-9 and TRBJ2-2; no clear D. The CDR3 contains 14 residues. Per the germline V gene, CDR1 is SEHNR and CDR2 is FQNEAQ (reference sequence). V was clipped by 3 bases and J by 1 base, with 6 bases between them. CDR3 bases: TGTGCCAGCAGCTTGGCCCTGAACACCGGGGAGCTGTTTTTT. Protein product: CASSLALNTGELFF. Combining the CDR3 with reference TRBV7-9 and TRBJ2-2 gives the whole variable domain DTGVSQNPRHKITKRGQNVTFRCDPISEHNRLYWYRQTLGQGPEFLTYFQNEAQLEKSRLLSDRFSAERPKGSFSTLEIQRTEQGDSAMYLCASSLALNTGELFFGEGSRLTVL.

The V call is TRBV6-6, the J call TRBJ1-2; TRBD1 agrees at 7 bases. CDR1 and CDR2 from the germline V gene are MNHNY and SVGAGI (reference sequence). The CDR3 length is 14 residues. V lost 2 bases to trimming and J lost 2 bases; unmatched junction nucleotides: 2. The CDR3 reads CASSYTGQNYGYTF. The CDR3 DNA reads TGTGCCAGCAGTTACACGGGACAGAACTATGGCTACACCTTC.

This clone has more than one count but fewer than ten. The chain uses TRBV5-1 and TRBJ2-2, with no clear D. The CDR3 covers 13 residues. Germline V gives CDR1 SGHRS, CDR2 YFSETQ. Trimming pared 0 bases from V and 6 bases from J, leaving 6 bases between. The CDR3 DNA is TGCGCCAGCAGCTTGGGTCGGTCCGGGGAGCTGTTTTTT. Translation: CASSLGRSGELFF.

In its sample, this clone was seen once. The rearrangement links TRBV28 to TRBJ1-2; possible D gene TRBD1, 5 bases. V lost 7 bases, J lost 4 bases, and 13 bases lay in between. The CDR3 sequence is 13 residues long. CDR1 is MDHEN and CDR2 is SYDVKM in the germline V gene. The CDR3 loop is CASTVRDLYGYTF. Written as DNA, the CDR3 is TGTGCCAGCACAGTCCGGGACCTCTATGGCTACACCTTC.

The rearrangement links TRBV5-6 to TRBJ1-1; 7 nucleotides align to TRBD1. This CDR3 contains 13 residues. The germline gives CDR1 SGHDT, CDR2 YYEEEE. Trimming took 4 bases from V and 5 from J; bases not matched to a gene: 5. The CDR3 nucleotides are TGTGCCAGCAGCGCAGACAGGGTTACTGAAGCTTTCTTT. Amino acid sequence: CASSADRVTEAFF.

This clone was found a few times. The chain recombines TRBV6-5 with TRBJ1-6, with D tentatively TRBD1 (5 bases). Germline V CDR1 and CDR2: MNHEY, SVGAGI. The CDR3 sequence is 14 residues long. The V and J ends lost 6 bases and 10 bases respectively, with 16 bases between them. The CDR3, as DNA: TGTGCCAGCAGCCAGGGAAATGTACGATCACCCCTCCACTTT. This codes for CASSQGNVRSPLHF.

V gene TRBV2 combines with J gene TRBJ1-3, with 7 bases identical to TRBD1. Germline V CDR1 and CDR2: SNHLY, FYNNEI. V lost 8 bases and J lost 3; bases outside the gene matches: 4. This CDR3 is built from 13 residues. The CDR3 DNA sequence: TGTGCCAGCGGACAGGCGTTTGGAAACACCATATATTTT. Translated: CASGQAFGNTIYF.

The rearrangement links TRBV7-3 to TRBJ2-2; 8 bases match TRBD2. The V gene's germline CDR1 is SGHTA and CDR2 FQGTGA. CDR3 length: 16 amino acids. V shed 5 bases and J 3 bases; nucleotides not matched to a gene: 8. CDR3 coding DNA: TGTGCCAGCAGCCTGTTTCCGGGAGGGGACACCGGGGAGCTGTTTTTT. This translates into CASSLFPGGDTGELFF.

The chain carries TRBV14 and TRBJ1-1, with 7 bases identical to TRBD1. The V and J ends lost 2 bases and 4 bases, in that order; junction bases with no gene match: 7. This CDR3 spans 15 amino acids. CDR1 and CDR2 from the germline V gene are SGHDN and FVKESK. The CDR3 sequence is CASSQSGTVITEAFF. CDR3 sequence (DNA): TGTGCCAGCAGCCAATCCGGGACAGTGATCACTGAAGCTTTCTTT.

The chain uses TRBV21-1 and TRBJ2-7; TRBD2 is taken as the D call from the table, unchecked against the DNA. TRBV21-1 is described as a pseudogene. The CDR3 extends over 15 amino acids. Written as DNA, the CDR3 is TGTGCCAGCAGCAAAGAAACGGGGAGCTCCTACGAGCAGTACTTC. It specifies CASSKETGSSYEQYF.

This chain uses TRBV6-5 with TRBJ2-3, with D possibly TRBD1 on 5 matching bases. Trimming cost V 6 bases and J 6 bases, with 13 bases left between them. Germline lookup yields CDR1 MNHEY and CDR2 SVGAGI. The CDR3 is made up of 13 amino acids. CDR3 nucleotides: TGTGCCAGCAGCCGTCAGGGCGCGGATACGCAGTATTTT. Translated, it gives CASSRQGADTQYF.

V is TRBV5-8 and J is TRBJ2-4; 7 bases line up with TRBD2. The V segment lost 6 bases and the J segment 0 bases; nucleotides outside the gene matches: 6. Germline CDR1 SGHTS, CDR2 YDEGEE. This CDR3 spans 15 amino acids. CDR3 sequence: CASTGGILAKNIQYF. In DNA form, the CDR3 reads TGTGCCAGCACCGGGGGGATACTAGCCAAAAACATTCAGTACTTC.

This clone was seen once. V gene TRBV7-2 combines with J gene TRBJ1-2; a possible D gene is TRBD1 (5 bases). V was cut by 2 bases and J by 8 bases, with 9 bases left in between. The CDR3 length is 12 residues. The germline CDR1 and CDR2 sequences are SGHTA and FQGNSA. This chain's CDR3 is CASSLSRDGYTF. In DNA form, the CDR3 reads TGTGCCAGCAGCTTATCGAGGGACGGCTACACCTTC.

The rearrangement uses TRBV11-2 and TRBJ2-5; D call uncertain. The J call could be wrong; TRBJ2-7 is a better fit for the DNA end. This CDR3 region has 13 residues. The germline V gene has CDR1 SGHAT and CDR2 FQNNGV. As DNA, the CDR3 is TGTGCCAGCAGTCCCCCGGCCAGCTACGAGCAGTACTTC. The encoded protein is CASSPPASYEQYF.

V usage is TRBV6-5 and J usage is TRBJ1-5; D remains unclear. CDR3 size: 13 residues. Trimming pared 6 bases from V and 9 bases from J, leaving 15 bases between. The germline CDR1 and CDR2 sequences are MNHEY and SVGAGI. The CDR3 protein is CASRELIMLPQHF. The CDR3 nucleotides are TGTGCCAGCAGGGAGCTGATAATGTTGCCCCAGCATTTT.

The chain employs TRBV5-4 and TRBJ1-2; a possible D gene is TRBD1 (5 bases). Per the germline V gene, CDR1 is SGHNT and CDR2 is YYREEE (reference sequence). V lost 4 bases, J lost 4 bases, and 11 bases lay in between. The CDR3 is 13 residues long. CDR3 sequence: CASSPTQAYGYTF. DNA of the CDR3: TGTGCCAGCAGCCCTACACAGGCCTATGGCTACACCTTC.

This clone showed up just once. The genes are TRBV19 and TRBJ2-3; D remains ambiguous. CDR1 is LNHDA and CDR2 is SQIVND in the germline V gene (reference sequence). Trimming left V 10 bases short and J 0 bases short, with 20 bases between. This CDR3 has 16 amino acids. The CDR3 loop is CATTNSRRTSTDTQYF. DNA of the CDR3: TGTGCCACTACAAACTCGAGGAGAACTAGCACAGATACGCAGTATTTT.

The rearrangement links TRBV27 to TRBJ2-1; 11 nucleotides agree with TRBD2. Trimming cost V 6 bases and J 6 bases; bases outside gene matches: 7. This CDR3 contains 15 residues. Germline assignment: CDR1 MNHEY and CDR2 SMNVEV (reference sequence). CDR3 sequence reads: CASRYGSGGANEQFF. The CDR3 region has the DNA TGTGCCAGCAGATATGGTAGCGGGGGGGCCAATGAGCAGTTCTTC.

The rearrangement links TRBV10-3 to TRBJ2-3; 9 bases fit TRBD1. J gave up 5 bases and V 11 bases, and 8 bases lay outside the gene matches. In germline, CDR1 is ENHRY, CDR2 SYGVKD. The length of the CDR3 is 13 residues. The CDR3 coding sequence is TGTGCCGTCGCCGGGACAGGGATAGATACGCAGTATTTT. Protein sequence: CAVAGTGIDTQYF.

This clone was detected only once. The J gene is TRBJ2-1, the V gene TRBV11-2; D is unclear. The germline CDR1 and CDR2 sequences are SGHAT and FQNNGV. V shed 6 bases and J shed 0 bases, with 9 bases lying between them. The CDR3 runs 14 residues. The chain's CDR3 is CASSLSVSYNEQFF. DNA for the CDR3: TGTGCCAGCAGTTTAAGTGTCTCCTACAATGAGCAGTTCTTC.

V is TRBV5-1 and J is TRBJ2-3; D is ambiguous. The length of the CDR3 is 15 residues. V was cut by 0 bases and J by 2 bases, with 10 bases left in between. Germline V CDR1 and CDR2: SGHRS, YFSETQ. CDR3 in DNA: TGCGCCAGCAGCTTGGTCTTTTCCTCCACAGATACGCAGTATTTT. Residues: CASSLVFSSTDTQYF.

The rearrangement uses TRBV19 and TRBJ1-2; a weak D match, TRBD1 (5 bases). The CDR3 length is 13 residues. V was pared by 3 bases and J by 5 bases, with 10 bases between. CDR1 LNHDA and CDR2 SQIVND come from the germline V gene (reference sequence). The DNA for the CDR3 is TGTGCCAGTAGTATGAGACAGATTTATGGCTACACCTTC. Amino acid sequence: CASSMRQIYGYTF.